Listed here are 3 T cell receptor beta chains from one sample, sequenced in a study of blood T cell repertoires in COVID-19. Using immunoSEQ multiplex PCR, the repertoire was profiled, and TCRdb retains in-frame clones only, with some absent. The data show some 190,000 clones, around 90% seen once. Sequenced sample: peripheral blood. These receptors were obtained from a man between 18 and 35 years old with active or convalescent COVID-19.

The chain joins TRBV5-6 to TRBJ2-7; D uncertain. Trimming removed 0 bases from V and 2 bases from J, with 3 bases in between. This CDR3 contains 12 residues. The germline V gene has CDR1 SGHDT and CDR2 YYEEEE. The CDR3 DNA sequence: TGTGCCAGCAGCTTGGCAACCTACGAGCAGTACTTC. Amino acid sequence: CASSLATYEQYF. Based on the CDR3 plus reference TRBV5-6 and TRBJ2-7, the full variable domain is DAGVTQSPTHLIKTRGQQVTLRCSPKSGHDTVSWYQQALGQGPQFIFQYYEEEERQRGNFPDRFSGHQFPNYSSELNVNALLLGDSALYLCASSLATYEQYFGPGTRLTVT.

Here the CDR3 reads CASSRNTGNTEAFF. CDR3 coding DNA: TGTGCCAGCAGCCGGAACACAGGGAACACTGAAGCTTTCTTT. The chain uses TRBV6-2 or TRBV6-3 and TRBJ1-1; the D gene is possibly TRBD1 (5 bases). This CDR3 comprises 14 residues. Germline V gene lookup returns CDR1 MNHEY and CDR2 SVGEGT. V was cut by 6 bases and J by 1 base, with 12 bases left in between.

V and J are TRBV10-1 and TRBJ1-1, with D tentatively TRBD1 (5 bases). V was trimmed by 2 bases and J by 3 bases, leaving 10 bases between them. The CDR3 totals 14 residues. Germline V gives CDR1 WNHNN, CDR2 SYGVQD (reference sequence). The CDR3 reads CASSEMGGDTEAFF. CDR3 nucleotides: TGCGCCAGCAGTGAGATGGGGGGGGACACTGAAGCTTTCTTT.